The T cell receptor beta chain described here comes from a study of response to subunit inactivated influenza vaccine. This CDR3 has 14 residues. In germline, CDR1 is MGHRA, CDR2 YSYEKL. V lost 4 bases and J 3 bases, leaving 9 bases between the germline ends. TCRdb used MiXCR to reprocess the RT-PCR reads, holding one entry per CDR3 protein. The sample lists fewer than 350,000 distinct CDR3 sequences, 20% to 25% occurring once. This clonotype was found a few times. What it binds is not known. Findings and caveats of the study: Authors suggested that a seasonal influenza vaccination recruits few new T cells each time.

The TCR comes from a man between 45 and 75 years old who received an inactivated influenza vaccine. V and J are TRBV4-1 and TRBJ1-4, with D hard to call. The sample here was PBMCs from blood, taken about 19 months after vaccination. CDR3 in DNA: TGCGCCAGCAGCCTCGGGCAGTCTAATGAAAAACTGTTTTTT. Protein sequence: CASSLGQSNEKLFF.